This TCR beta chain is from a study of tumor-infiltrating lymphocytes in localized non-small cell lung cancer. Data came from immunoSEQ multiplex PCR; TCRdb stores just in-frame clones and leaves some out. The repertoire holds about 15,000 clones, roughly 69% seen once, with approximately 6% in the top ten. Germline loops: CDR1 MNHNY, CDR2 SVGAGI (reference sequence). Trimming cost V 0 bases and J 1 base, with 3 bases left between them. CDR3 length equals 13 residues. The sample comprised lung tumor tissue. The receptor comes from a human donor with non-small cell lung cancer. This chain uses TRBV6-6 with TRBJ1-2; D uncertain. The CDR3 DNA sequence: TGTGCCAGCAGTTACTCAGGTAACTATGGCTACACCTTC. Translating it yields CASSYSGNYGYTF.